What follows are 32 T cell receptor beta chains derived from one specimen sequenced in a study of shared clonotypes between healthy human individuals. Only CD45RO-negative cells positively selected for CCR7 counted as naive CD8 cells, so terminally differentiated effector memory CD45RA+ cells were excluded. Clones were read by immunoSEQ multiplex PCR, and TCRdb kept only the in-frame ones, dropping some. Among hundreds of thousands of clones listed, roughly 92% were seen once. Source material: naive CD8+ T cells sorted from blood. The source of these receptors is a man younger than 45 in good health.

This chain joins TRBV21-1 and TRBJ1-2. TRBV21-1 is listed as a pseudogene. This CDR3 is built from 14 residues. CDR3 sequence (DNA): TGTGCCAGCAGCTTCCGGGGGAGGGATTATGGCTACACCTTC. Translated: CASSFRGRDYGYTF.

The rearrangement joins TRBV5-1 to TRBJ2-1; TRBD1 might be the D (5 bases). CDR1 is SGHRS and CDR2 is YFSETQ in the germline V gene. Deletions cut 0 bases from V and 6 bases from J, with 16 bases between. This CDR3 is 16 amino acids long. The CDR3 DNA reads TGCGCCAGCAGCTTGGAAGGCAGGGTTGTGGTCAATGAGCAGTTCTTC. Translation: CASSLEGRVVVNEQFF.

The chain recombines TRBV27 with TRBJ2-4, with D uncertain. The CDR3 loop spans 17 amino acids. Germline V gene lookup returns CDR1 MNHEY and CDR2 SMNVEV (reference sequence). Trimming shortened V by 0 bases and J by 0 bases, and 12 bases separated the two germline ends. The CDR3 DNA sequence: TGTGCCAGCAGTTTATCTGGAGTTGGGCTAGCCAAAAACATTCAGTACTTC. Translating it yields CASSLSGVGLAKNIQYF.

This clone has just one count. The gene calls are TRBV7-9 and TRBJ2-7; 9 bases match TRBD2. Germline-derived CDR1 and CDR2 are SEHNR and FQNEAQ (reference sequence). The length of the CDR3 is 17 residues. V was pared by 3 bases and J by 2 bases, with 11 bases of the junction left unmatched. The CDR3 loop reads CASSFSTSGANTYEQYF. The DNA for the CDR3 is TGTGCCAGCAGCTTTTCGACTAGCGGAGCAAACACCTACGAGCAGTACTTC.

The chain employs TRBV28 and TRBJ2-3, with 8 bases lining up with TRBD1. Germline CDR1 reads MDHEN; CDR2 reads SYDVKM. The CDR3 totals 15 residues. V was pared by 5 bases and J by 2 bases, with 6 bases of the junction left unmatched. This CDR3 reads CASSPGQEVTDTQYF. The CDR3 DNA reads as TGTGCCAGCAGTCCGGGACAGGAGGTCACAGATACGCAGTATTTT.

This rearrangement joins TRBV7-6 to TRBJ1-2; 7 bases match TRBD1. This CDR3 spans 15 amino acids. Germline V lookup: CDR1 SGHVS, CDR2 FNYEAQ. The V and J ends lost 1 base and 2 bases, in that order; junction bases with no gene match: 4. CDR3 sequence: CASSLELGGNYGYTF. CDR3 nucleotides: TGTGCCAGCAGCTTAGAATTAGGGGGCAACTATGGCTACACCTTC.

V gene TRBV28 combines with J gene TRBJ1-1, with unresolved D. This CDR3 is 13 amino acids long. CDR1 and CDR2 from the germline V gene are MDHEN and SYDVKM. Trimming left V 2 bases short and J 1 base short, with 5 bases between. The CDR3 here is CASSLVPNTEAFF. Written as DNA, the CDR3 is TGTGCCAGCAGTTTAGTGCCGAACACTGAAGCTTTCTTT.

The chain links TRBV19 to TRBJ2-1; 9 nucleotides agree with TRBD2. Germline V gene data show CDR1 as LNHDA and CDR2 as SQIVND (reference sequence). This CDR3 region has 14 residues. The J segment lost 4 bases and the V segment lost 6 bases, leaving 4 bases of the junction unmatched. The CDR3 is CASSKAGGYNEQFF. The CDR3 coding sequence is TGTGCCAGTAGCAAAGCGGGAGGTTACAATGAGCAGTTCTTC.

This chain uses TRBV7-2 with TRBJ2-1; TRBD1 matches 7 bases. The V segment lost 5 bases and the J segment 0 bases; nucleotides outside the gene matches: 4. The CDR3 runs 15 residues. Germline CDR1 SGHTA, CDR2 FQGNSA. CDR3 loop: CASSRTGGSYNEQFF. The CDR3 nucleotides are TGTGCCAGCAGCCGGACAGGAGGCTCCTACAATGAGCAGTTCTTC. Based on the CDR3 plus reference TRBV7-2 and TRBJ2-1, the full variable domain is GAGVSQSPSNKVTEKGKDVELRCDPISGHTALYWYRQSLGQGLEFLIYFQGNSAPDKSGLPSDRFSAERTGGSVSTLTIQRTQQEDSAVYLCASSRTGGSYNEQFFGPGTRLTVL.

The chain uses TRBV11-2 and TRBJ2-1; D ambiguous. This CDR3 is 17 amino acids long. Trimming removed 5 bases from V and 1 base from J, with 18 bases in between. In germline, CDR1 is SGHAT, CDR2 FQNNGV. The CDR3 coding sequence is TGTGCCAGCAGCCCAGCCGGGCAAGCGAGGTCCTACAATGAGCAGTTCTTC. Amino acids: CASSPAGQARSYNEQFF.

The rearrangement joins TRBV11-2 to TRBJ2-4; TRBD1 matches 11 bases. V shed 5 bases, J shed 0 bases, and the junction held 9 bases outside the gene matches. Per the germline V gene, CDR1 is SGHAT and CDR2 is FQNNGV. The CDR3 extends over 18 amino acids. The CDR3 sequence is CASSRTGGKLIAKNIQYF. CDR3 DNA: TGTGCCAGCAGCCGGACAGGGGGCAAACTGATAGCCAAAAACATTCAGTACTTC.

The chain recombines TRBV13 with TRBJ2-5; the D gene is possibly TRBD1 (6 bases). The V end was cut by 5 bases, the J end by 3 bases, with 16 bases between. The CDR3 length is 15 residues. Germline values: CDR1 PRHDT, CDR2 FYEKMQ (reference sequence). The CDR3 DNA follows: TGTGCCAGCAGCCCCACGGGACAAAATAAAGAGACCCAGTACTTC. It translates to CASSPTGQNKETQYF.

This sequence joins TRBV10-3 and TRBJ1-1; 7 bases line up with TRBD1. CDR3 length: 15 residues. Trimming took 3 bases from V and 4 from J; bases not matched to a gene: 8. Per germline, CDR1 ENHRY and CDR2 SYGVKD. As DNA, the CDR3 is TGTGCCATCAGTGATAACAGGGGTTTAACCACTGAAGCTTTCTTT. The encoded protein is CAISDNRGLTTEAFF.

This chain joins TRBV11-2 and TRBJ2-7, with 13 positions matching TRBD2. V was pared by 4 bases and J by 6 bases, with 15 bases of the junction left unmatched. Germline values: CDR1 SGHAT, CDR2 FQNNGV. This CDR3 is 18 amino acids long. The DNA for the CDR3 is TGTGCCAGCAGCTCGCCTGGGACTAGCGGGGCCTGGATCCCCGAGCAGTACTTC. This codes for CASSSPGTSGAWIPEQYF.

CDR3 residues: CSLGLAGINEQFF. CDR3 in DNA: TGCAGCTTGGGACTAGCGGGAATCAATGAGCAGTTCTTC. The chain links TRBV29-1 to TRBJ2-1, with 13 positions matching TRBD2. The CDR3 is 13 amino acids. The J segment lost 6 bases and the V segment lost 8 bases, leaving 4 bases of the junction unmatched. Germline V gene sequence: CDR1 SQVTM, CDR2 ANQGSEA.

On this clone itself: The sample contains more than one DNA sequence encoding this CDR3. The chain combines TRBV4-3 with TRBJ2-1; D unclear. Germline V gene data show CDR1 as LGHNA and CDR2 as YSLEER. V was clipped by 1 base and J by 0 bases, with 7 bases between them. This CDR3 has 15 residues. In nucleotides, the CDR3 is TGCGCCAGCAGCCAAGTTTCAAGCTCCTACAATGAGCAGTTCTTC. Protein sequence: CASSQVSSSYNEQFF.

V and J are TRBV6-6 and TRBJ1-4; D is ambiguous. The CDR3 is 12 amino acids. CDR1 and CDR2 from the germline V gene are MNHNY and SVGAGI (reference sequence). V was clipped by 5 bases and J by 6 bases, with 7 bases between them. Written as DNA, the CDR3 is TGTGCCAGCAGTAGACCCGATGAAAAACTGTTTTTT. Translating it yields CASSRPDEKLFF.

The chain links TRBV7-9 to TRBJ2-3, with D possibly being TRBD2 (5 bases). Trimming left V 1 base short and J 6 bases short, with 14 bases between. In germline, CDR1 is SEHNR, CDR2 FQNEAQ (reference sequence). The CDR3 extends over 15 amino acids. The CDR3 DNA reads TGTGCCAGCAGCTTAGTTCGGGGATTTGGGGATACGCAGTATTTT. This encodes CASSLVRGFGDTQYF.

In the case of this clone: The same CDR3 arises from other DNA sequences in this sample as well. The chain uses TRBV6-5 and TRBJ2-7, with unresolved D. Trimming took off 2 bases at V and 3 bases at J, with 11 bases between the two ends. The CDR3 sequence is 14 residues long. Per germline, CDR1 MNHEY and CDR2 SVGAGI. The CDR3 loop reads CASSYGGSGYEQYF. The CDR3 nucleotides read TGTGCCAGCAGTTACGGCGGCTCGGGCTACGAGCAGTACTTC.

The chain is built from TRBV27 and TRBJ2-2, with D unresolved. Germline assignment: CDR1 MNHEY and CDR2 SMNVEV (reference sequence). The CDR3 has 18 residues. The germline V and J ends were trimmed by 6 bases and 6 bases, with 26 bases remaining between them. The CDR3 loop is CASRSSTGTVGTPGELFF. Written as DNA, the CDR3 is TGTGCCAGCAGATCCTCGACGGGCACGGTCGGAACTCCCGGGGAGCTGTTTTTT.

This clone was seen only a few times. The sample carries other DNA sequences with the same CDR3. The chain combines TRBV28 with TRBJ1-2; D is perhaps TRBD1 (5 bases). The CDR3 totals 12 residues. Trimming took off 9 bases at V and 2 bases at J, with 10 bases between the two ends. The germline V gene encodes CDR1 MDHEN and CDR2 SYDVKM. CDR3 amino acids: CASRGTNYGYTF. The CDR3 coding sequence is TGTGCCAGTCGTGGGACCAACTATGGCTACACCTTC.

This clone is a singleton in its sample. This rearrangement joins TRBV28 to TRBJ2-7; TRBD2 might be the D (5 bases). The CDR3 contains 13 residues. Trimming cost V 7 bases and J 6 bases, with 16 bases left between them. Germline CDR1 reads MDHEN; CDR2 reads SYDVKM. The CDR3, as DNA: TGTGCCAGCACCGAAAGGAGTGAGGGCGAGCAGTACTTC. Its protein product is CASTERSEGEQYF.

This clone was found a few times. The chain has TRBV28 and TRBJ1-5; no reliable D call. The CDR3 runs to 15 residues. Germline CDR1 reads MDHEN; CDR2 reads SYDVKM. Trimming cost V 3 bases and J 0 bases, with 9 bases left between them. The CDR3 region has the DNA TGTGCCAGCAGTTTCGGCAAAAATAGCAATCAGCCCCAGCATTTT. It specifies CASSFGKNSNQPQHF.

V gene TRBV14 combines with J gene TRBJ2-1, with 7 bases that match TRBD1. The CDR3 extends over 16 amino acids. V gave up 4 bases and J gave up 1 base; unmatched junction bases: 7. CDR1 and CDR2 from the germline V gene are SGHDN and FVKESK. The CDR3 reads CASSLPGTVSYNEQFF. CDR3 DNA: TGTGCCAGCAGCCTGCCCGGGACAGTGTCCTACAATGAGCAGTTCTTC.

The rearrangement uses TRBV7-9 and TRBJ1-5, with D unclear. V shed 2 bases and J shed 1 base, with 9 bases lying between them. Germline values: CDR1 SEHNR, CDR2 FQNEAQ (reference sequence). This CDR3 is built from 15 residues. The CDR3 DNA follows: TGTGCCAGCAGCTTATCCGGACTCAGCAATCAGCCCCAGCATTTT. It yields the protein CASSLSGLSNQPQHF.

This chain uses TRBV13 with TRBJ2-7; D ambiguous. This CDR3 has 13 residues. In germline, CDR1 is PRHDT, CDR2 FYEKMQ (reference sequence). Trimming removed 0 bases from V and 0 bases from J, with 3 bases in between. The CDR3 protein is CASSLGPSYEQYF. CDR3 DNA: TGTGCCAGCAGCTTAGGCCCCTCCTACGAGCAGTACTTC.

This sequence joins TRBV15 and TRBJ2-3; D may be TRBD2 (6 bases). Germline V CDR1 and CDR2: LNHNV, YYDKDF (reference sequence). The CDR3 covers 15 residues. V was trimmed by 1 base and J by 5 bases, leaving 13 bases between them. CDR3 sequence: CATSRAQRVQDTQYF. CDR3 sequence (DNA): TGTGCCACCAGCAGAGCGCAGCGGGTACAAGATACGCAGTATTTT.

V gene TRBV27 combines with J gene TRBJ2-7, with 10 bases fitting TRBD2. Germline V gives CDR1 MNHEY, CDR2 SMNVEV (reference sequence). V was clipped by 3 bases and J by 6 bases; unmatched bases: 5. The CDR3 has 14 amino acids. The CDR3 loop reads CASSFLAGGPEQYF. CDR3 in DNA: TGTGCCAGCAGTTTCTTAGCGGGAGGCCCCGAGCAGTACTTC.

The rearrangement links TRBV29-1 to TRBJ2-7; possibly TRBD1 for D (6 bases). This CDR3 has 14 residues. Germline CDR1 and CDR2: SQVTM and ANQGSEA. V lost 0 bases, J lost 4 bases, and 13 bases lay in between. CDR3: CSVEDRDTGYEQYF. CDR3 coding DNA: TGCAGCGTTGAAGACAGGGACACGGGTTACGAGCAGTACTTC.

The chain is built from TRBV13 and TRBJ2-7, with 7 bases fitting TRBD2. This CDR3 has 15 residues. Germline lookup yields CDR1 PRHDT and CDR2 FYEKMQ (reference sequence). The junction had 7 bases not matched to a gene; V was cut back by 4 bases and J by 1 base. The CDR3 loop is CASSSRLAASYEQYF. CDR3 in DNA: TGTGCCAGCAGCTCTAGGCTAGCGGCTTCCTACGAGCAGTACTTC.

About this clone itself: This CDR3 is also generated by other DNA sequences in the sample. V is TRBV30 and J is TRBJ2-7; 8 bases match TRBD2. V gave up 3 bases and J gave up 0 bases; unmatched junction bases: 1. CDR1 is GTSNPN and CDR2 is SVGIG in the germline V gene (reference sequence). This CDR3 spans 13 amino acids. The CDR3 is CAWSAGGSYEQYF. CDR3 DNA sequence: TGTGCCTGGAGCGCGGGGGGCTCCTACGAGCAGTACTTC.

The chain is built from TRBV11-2 and TRBJ1-4, with TRBD1 matching 11 bases. This CDR3 region has 15 residues. With V trimmed by 5 bases and J by 8 bases, 7 bases remained unmatched. The germline V gene has CDR1 SGHAT and CDR2 FQNNGV. CDR3 protein: CASSKGQGAHEKLFF. CDR3 in DNA: TGTGCCAGCAGCAAAGGACAGGGGGCGCACGAAAAACTGTTTTTT.